Below are 16 T cell receptor beta chains sequenced from a single sample in a study of T cells in Graves' hyperthyroidism and ophthalmopathy. The CDR3 regions of TCR beta were amplified from RNA transcripts. The primer set for the first-round RT-PCR of the TCR CDR3 was HTBI. TCRdb passed the multiplex PCR reads through MiXCR, listing each CDR3 protein once. The sample holds 490,000 or so distinct CDR3 sequences; 35% to 50% are singletons and the top ten take around two fifths. Sequencing was performed on peripheral blood or thyroid tissue (not recorded which). These receptors all stem from an adult woman with Graves' disease, either hyperthyroidism or ophthalmopathy (not recorded which).

This clonotype was found once. V is TRBV20-1 and J is TRBJ2-5; D gene ambiguous. Per the germline V gene, CDR1 is DFQATT and CDR2 is SNEGSKA (reference sequence). The CDR3 covers 12 residues. The V end was cut by 4 bases, the J end by 9 bases, with 15 bases between. The CDR3 here is CSAKETNQPQYF. CDR3 sequence (DNA): TGCAGTGCTAAGGAGACCAATCAGCCCCAGTACTTC.

This clonotype was detected only a few times. J is TRBJ1-2 and V is TRBV5-4, with 7 bases lining up with TRBD1. The CDR3 is 14 residues long. V was clipped by 4 bases and J by 4 bases; unmatched bases: 7. Germline V lookup: CDR1 SGHNT, CDR2 YYREEE (reference sequence). In nucleotides, the CDR3 is TGTGCCAGCAGCACCCAACAGGGGTCCTATGGCTACACCTTC. It codes for CASSTQQGSYGYTF.

Ten or more counts support this clonotype. This chain connects TRBV5-1 to TRBJ2-2; TRBD2 is a possible D gene (5 bases). Trimming left V 2 bases short and J 6 bases short, with 11 bases between. The germline CDR1 and CDR2 sequences are SGHRS and YFSETQ. CDR3 length: 14 residues. The CDR3 nucleotides read TGCGCCAGCAGCTTAATTAGCGAGGCCGGGGAGCTGTTTTTT. Residues: CASSLISEAGELFF.

The chain employs TRBV5-1 and TRBJ2-2; 10 bases are shared with TRBD1. Germline CDR1 is SGHRS and CDR2 is YFSETQ. V lost 7 bases, J lost 1 base, and 1 base stayed unmatched. This CDR3 is 14 amino acids long. The CDR3 DNA follows: TGCGCCAGCCGGGACAGGGGGAACACCGGGGAGCTGTTTTTT. It codes for CASRDRGNTGELFF.

The CDR3 here is CASSYTRGMGETQYF. The DNA of the CDR3 is TGTGCCAGCAGCTACACTAGGGGGATGGGTGAGACCCAGTACTTC. The chain joins TRBV5-6 to TRBJ2-5; tentatively, D is TRBD1 (6 bases). V was shortened by 3 bases and J by 5 bases, with 17 bases between the two germline ends. The CDR3 contains 15 residues. Germline values: CDR1 SGHDT, CDR2 YYEEEE.

This chain uses TRBV19 with TRBJ2-1; 12 bases are a match to TRBD2. The J segment lost 4 bases and the V segment lost 3 bases, leaving 4 bases of the junction unmatched. This CDR3 spans 16 amino acids. From germline, CDR1 is LNHDA and CDR2 SQIVND (reference sequence). The CDR3 loop reads CASSILTSGSYNEQFF. As DNA, the CDR3 is TGTGCCAGTAGTATCCTGACTAGCGGGAGTTACAATGAGCAGTTCTTC.

The rearrangement links TRBV29-1 to TRBJ2-5; possibly TRBD2 for D (6 bases). The V gene lost 6 bases and the J gene lost 3 bases, with 11 bases spanning the gap. This CDR3 spans 12 amino acids. Germline V CDR1 and CDR2: SQVTM, ANQGSEA. This CDR3 reads CSVSSAEETQYF. The CDR3 DNA is TGCAGCGTCTCTAGCGCCGAAGAGACCCAGTACTTC.

The chain links TRBV7-4 to TRBJ2-7; D is perhaps TRBD2 (5 bases). V lost 5 bases and J lost 7, with 15 bases in between. CDR1 and CDR2 (germline): SGHVT, SQSDAQ. CDR3 length: 13 residues. The CDR3 loop is CASSPSEPGEQYF. The CDR3 region has the DNA TGTGCCAGCAGCCCCTCCGAGCCGGGAGAGCAGTACTTC. The full variable domain, in which reference TRBV7-4 and TRBJ2-7 provide the parts outside the CDR3, is GAGVSQSPRYKVAKRGRDVALRCDSISGHVTLYWYRQTLGQGSEVLTYSQSDAQRDKSGRPSGRFSAERPERSVSTLKIQRTEQGDSAVYLCASSPSEPGEQYFGPGTRLTVT.

V and J are TRBV10-3 and TRBJ2-5, with D perhaps matching TRBD2 (5 bases). The CDR3 contains 13 residues. V was cut by 6 bases and J by 7 bases, with 15 bases left in between. From germline, CDR1 is ENHRY and CDR2 SYGVKD. Here the CDR3 reads CAIRASTAGTQYF. CDR3 DNA: TGTGCCATCAGGGCTTCTACGGCGGGGACCCAGTACTTC.

This clonotype was seen a few times. The gene calls are TRBV7-3 and TRBJ2-5, with D tentatively TRBD2 (5 bases). With 2 bases removed from V and 3 bases from J, the gap between germline ends came to 10 bases. Looked up from germline, CDR1 is SGHTA and CDR2 is FQGTGA. This CDR3 is built from 14 residues. For the CDR3, the DNA is TGTGCCAGCAGCTTACGAGGGTATGAAGAGACCCAGTACTTC. Translation gives CASSLRGYEETQYF.

This sequence joins TRBV20-1 and TRBJ2-7; 11 nucleotides line up with TRBD2. The germline CDR1 and CDR2 sequences are DFQATT and SNEGSKA (reference sequence). The ends lost 0 bases at V and 3 bases at J; junction bases unmatched: 10. This CDR3 is built from 17 residues. This chain's CDR3 is CSARDPWTSGRNYEQYF. The CDR3 bases are TGCAGTGCTAGAGACCCCTGGACTAGCGGGCGAAACTACGAGCAGTACTTC.

This clonotype has a count of ten or more. The chain employs TRBV7-2 and TRBJ2-7; D may be TRBD1 or TRBD2 (5 bases each). The CDR3 extends over 17 amino acids. V was clipped by 1 base and J by 3 bases, with 19 bases between them. Germline V gene lookup returns CDR1 SGHTA and CDR2 FQGNSA. The CDR3 region has the DNA TGTGCCAGCAGCTTAGTTATCGCCCGGGACGAGGACTACGAGCAGTACTTC. It translates to CASSLVIARDEDYEQYF.

This clonotype was seen ten or more times. In nucleotides, the CDR3 is TGTGCCAGCAGTCGTACTAGCGGGAGCGTGGAGACCCAGTACTTC. This gives the protein CASSRTSGSVETQYF. This chain links TRBV7-2 with TRBJ2-5, with 11 bases aligning to TRBD2. J gave up 5 bases and V 6 bases, and 8 bases lay outside the gene matches. Germline CDR1 is SGHTA and CDR2 is FQGNSA. The CDR3 has 15 residues.

The chain carries TRBV25-1 and TRBJ2-7; 10 nucleotides align to TRBD2. V was pared by 4 bases and J by 0 bases, with 6 bases of the junction left unmatched. This CDR3 is 16 amino acids long. CDR1 is MGHDK and CDR2 is SYGVNS in the germline V gene. CDR3 sequence: CASSGMASGSSYEQYF. The DNA for the CDR3 is TGTGCCAGCAGTGGAATGGCTAGCGGGAGCTCCTACGAGCAGTACTTC.

A remark on this clonotype: At one end the junction does not follow the germline gene, possibly because of a read error. The chain is built from TRBV2 and TRBJ2-2; a weak D match, TRBD1 (5 bases). This CDR3 comprises 15 residues. Germline assignment: CDR1 SNHLY and CDR2 FYNNEI. The CDR3 nucleotides are TGCGCCAGCAGTGATCAGGGCGGGAACACCGGGGAGCTGTTTTTT. This encodes CASSDQGGNTGELFF.

This clonotype was recorded at least ten times. The rearrangement joins TRBV5-4 to TRBJ1-1; TRBD1 matches 8 bases. CDR1 and CDR2 from the germline V gene are SGHNT and YYREEE (reference sequence). The CDR3 sequence is 15 residues long. V lost 2 bases and J lost 5; bases outside the gene matches: 8. The CDR3 nucleotides are TGTGCCAGCAGCTTAGTCGGACAGGGCTCGACTGAAGCTTTCTTT. Protein product: CASSLVGQGSTEAFF.